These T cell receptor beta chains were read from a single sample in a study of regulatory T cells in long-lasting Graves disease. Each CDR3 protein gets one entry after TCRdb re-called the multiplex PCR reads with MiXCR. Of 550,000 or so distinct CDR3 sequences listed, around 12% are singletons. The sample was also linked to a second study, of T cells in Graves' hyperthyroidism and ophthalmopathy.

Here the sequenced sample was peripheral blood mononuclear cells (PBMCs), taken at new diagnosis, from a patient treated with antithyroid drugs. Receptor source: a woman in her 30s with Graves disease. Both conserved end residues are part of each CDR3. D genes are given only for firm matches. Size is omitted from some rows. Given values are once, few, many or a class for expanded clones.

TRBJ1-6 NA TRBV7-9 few TGTGCCAGCAGCCCGGACACCTTCAATTCACCCCTCCACTTT CASSPDTFNSPLHF
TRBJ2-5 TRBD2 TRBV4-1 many TGCGCCAGCAGCCAACCGACTAGCGGGAGCAGGAAGACCCAGTACTTC CASSQPTSGSRKTQYF
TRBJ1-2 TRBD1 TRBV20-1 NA TGCAGTGCTGGGGGGACAGCGGGATCTGGCTACACCTTC CSAGGTAGSGYTF
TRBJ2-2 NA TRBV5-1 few TGCGCCAGCAGCTTGGAGGGAGGGAACACCGGGGAGCTGTTTTTT CASSLEGGNTGELFF
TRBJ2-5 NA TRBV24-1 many TGTGCCACCAGTGACCCCAGAGGGGCAGCCGAGACCCAGTACTTC CATSDPRGAAETQYF
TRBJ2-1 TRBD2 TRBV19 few TGTGCCAGTAGTATTGTGGCTAGCGGGATGGGGGGGCAGTTCTTC CASSIVASGMGGQFF
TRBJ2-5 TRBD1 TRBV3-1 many TGTGCCAGCAGCCGCAGGAAGGGGGCATTGGAGACCCAGTACTTC CASSRRKGALETQYF
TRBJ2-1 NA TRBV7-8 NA TGTGCCAGCAGCTTTACAGGGAAGGTTTACAATGAGCAGTTCTTC CASSFTGKVYNEQFF
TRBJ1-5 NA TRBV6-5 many TGTGCCAGCAGTTACTTCCCGGGAGGGGGTCAGCCCCAGCATTTT CASSYFPGGGQPQHF
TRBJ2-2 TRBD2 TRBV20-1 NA TGCAGTGCTAGGCCTAGGACTAGCGCGCTAAGTCGAACCGGGGAGCTGTTTTTT CSARPRTSALSRTGELFF
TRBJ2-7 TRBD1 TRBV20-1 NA TGCAGTGTTCTATCCGGGACAGGGCAGGATTTCCCCTACGAGCAGTACTTC CSVLSGTGQDFPYEQYF
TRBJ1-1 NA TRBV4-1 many TGCGCCAGCAGCCAGGCTACTTCGTTCGGCAGTCCTCGCGGTGAAGCTTTCTTT CASSQATSFGSPRGEAFF
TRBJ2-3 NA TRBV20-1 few TGCAGTGCGAGAGGGGTCGGCGCAGATACGCAGTATTTT CSARGVGADTQYF
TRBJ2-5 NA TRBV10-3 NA TGTGCCAGCAGTTTATGGAGTGAGGGAGCGACCCAGTACTTC CASSLWSEGATQYF
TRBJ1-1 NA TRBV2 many TGTGCCAGCCCATTCAGCAAAGCTTTCTTT CASPFSKAFF
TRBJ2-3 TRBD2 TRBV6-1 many TGTGCCAGCAGTGGTTTAGGACTAGCGTATTCAGATACGCAGTATTTT CASSGLGLAYSDTQYF
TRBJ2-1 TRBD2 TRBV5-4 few TGTGCCAGCAGCTTGACTGCGGGACTAGCGCAAATGAAGGTCTTC CASSLTAGLAQMKVF
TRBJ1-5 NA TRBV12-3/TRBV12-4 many TGTGCCAGCAGTTGGGGACCGTATAGCAATCAGCCCCAGCATTTT CASSWGPYSNQPQHF
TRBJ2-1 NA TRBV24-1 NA TGTGCCACCAGTGATTTTGCCGGTGAGCAGTTCTTC CATSDFAGEQFF
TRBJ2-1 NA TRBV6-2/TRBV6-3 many TGTGCCAGCAGTGAAAGAGTTAGGGGGGCCAATGAGCAGTTCTTC CASSERVRGANEQFF
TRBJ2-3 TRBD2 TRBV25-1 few TGTGCCAGCAGCGAATTCCCGGGACTAGCGGGAGGGCCTAGCACAGATACGCAGTATTTT CASSEFPGLAGGPSTDTQYF
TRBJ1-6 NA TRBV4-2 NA TGTGCCAGCAGCCAATGGACGCTTAATTCACCCCTCCACTTT CASSQWTLNSPLHF
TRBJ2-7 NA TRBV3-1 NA TGTGCCAGCAGCCAAGCTGGGAACGAGCAGTACTTC CASSQAGNEQYF
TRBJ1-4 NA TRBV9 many TGTGCCAGCAGCGTCGGGCTAATTAAGGAAAAACTGTTTTTT CASSVGLIKEKLFF
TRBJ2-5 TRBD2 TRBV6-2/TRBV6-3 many TGTGCCAGCAGTTACCCCCTGACTAGCGAAACCCAAGAGACCCAGTACTTC CASSYPLTSETQETQYF
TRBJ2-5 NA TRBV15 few TGTGCCACCAGCAGAGGACCCATGATGGAGACCCAGTACTTC CATSRGPMMETQYF
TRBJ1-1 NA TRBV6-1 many TGTGCCAGCAGGACCCCGGGCCTTTACACTGAAGCTTTCTTT CASRTPGLYTEAFF
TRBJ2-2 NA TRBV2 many TGTGCCAGCAGTGTTACGGGAGCGGGCACCGGGGAGCTGTTTTTT CASSVTGAGTGELFF
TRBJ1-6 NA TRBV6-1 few TGTGCCAGCAGAGTAGCGGGCTTAAGCGCTCGAAATTCACCCCTCCACTTT CASRVAGLSARNSPLHF
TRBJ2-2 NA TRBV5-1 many TGCGCCAGCGGCCTGCGAGGGACCGGGGAGCTGTTTTTT CASGLRGTGELFF
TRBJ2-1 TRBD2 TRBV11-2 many TGTGCCAGCAGCTTAGATCTAGCGGGAGCTGATGAGCAGTTCTTC CASSLDLAGADEQFF
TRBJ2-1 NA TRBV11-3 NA TGTGCCAGCAGCCTCACGGGAAAGGGCCGTAATGAGCAGTTCTTC CASSLTGKGRNEQFF
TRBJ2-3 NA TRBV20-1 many TGCAGTGCCTTCCCAGGGTATTTT CSAFPGYF
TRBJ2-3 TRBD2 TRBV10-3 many TGTGCCATCAGTGGGCTAGCGGGGTTCACAGATACGCAGTATTTT CAISGLAGFTDTQYF
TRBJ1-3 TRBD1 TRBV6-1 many TGTGCCAGCACCTCGACAGGGAAAGGAAACACCATATATTTT CASTSTGKGNTIYF
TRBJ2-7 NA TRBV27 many TGTGCCAGCGCATTAAATCTCGCAGGTCTCTACGAGCAGTACTTC CASALNLAGLYEQYF
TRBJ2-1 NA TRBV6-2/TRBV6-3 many TGTGCCAGCAGTTACTCGCTAGCATCGAGTGAGCAGTTCTTC CASSYSLASSEQFF
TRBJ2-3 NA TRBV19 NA TGTGCCAGCAGTATAATCGGGAACACAGATACGCAGTATTTT CASSIIGNTDTQYF
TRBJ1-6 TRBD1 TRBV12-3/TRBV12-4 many TGTGCCACCACCGCGAAGGACAGGAATAAGAGCTCCTATAATTCACCCCTCCACTTT CATTAKDRNKSSYNSPLHF
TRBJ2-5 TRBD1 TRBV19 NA TGTGCCAGTGGGACAGGGGGGAACCAAGAGACCCAGTACTTC CASGTGGNQETQYF
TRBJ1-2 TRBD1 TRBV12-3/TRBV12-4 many TGTGCCAGCACCCCAGGGGGGCTCTATGGCTACACCTTC CASTPGGLYGYTF
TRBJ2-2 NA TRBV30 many TGTGCCTGGAGTGTACTGGGGTTCGGGGAGCTGTTTTTT CAWSVLGFGELFF
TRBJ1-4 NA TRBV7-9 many TGTGCCAGCAGCCTAGGCGAGGCAGCACTCTCCGTCAATGAAAAACTGTTTTTT CASSLGEAALSVNEKLFF
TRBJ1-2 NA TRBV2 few TGTGCCAGCAGCTCGGGGCCGGTCTACTATGGCTACACCTTC CASSSGPVYYGYTF
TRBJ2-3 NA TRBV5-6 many TGTGCCAGCAGCTTGTTCCGTCGCACGGATACGCAGTATTTT CASSLFRRTDTQYF
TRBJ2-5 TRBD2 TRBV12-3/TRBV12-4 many TGTGCCAGCAGTTCTCCGGGAGGTCCTCAAGAGACCCAGTACTTC CASSSPGGPQETQYF
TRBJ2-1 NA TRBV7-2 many TGTGCCAGCAGCTTAGATTGGGGCGAGCAGTTCTTC CASSLDWGEQFF
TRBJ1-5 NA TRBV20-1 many TGCAGTGCTAGCCCGACAGGCCGGGTTTCTGGCAATCAGCCCCAGCATTTT CSASPTGRVSGNQPQHF
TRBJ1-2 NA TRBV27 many TGTGCCAGCAGTTCGCGCAGGGCAGGGTCTAACTATGGCTACACCTTC CASSSRRAGSNYGYTF
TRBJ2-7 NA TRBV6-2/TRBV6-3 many TGTGCCAGCAGTTACTCGGCTTTGGGGACCTACGAGCAGTACTTC CASSYSALGTYEQYF